Listed below are T cell receptor beta chains from one sample, sequenced in a study of T cell repertoires in cytomegalovirus infection. From the reads, TCRdb called clonotypes with MiXCR, one entry per CDR3 protein. The table lists 200,000 or so distinct CDR3 sequences, roughly a fifth of them singletons. Sequencing used PBMCs. All receptors derive from a human donor in good health (CMV status not recorded). Some clones in this sample may be carry-over from other donors' samples. Each CDR3 is given with its conserved first and last residue. Each record gives: V gene, J gene, clone size, D gene, CDR3 DNA, CDR3 protein. The D gene is left open where the match is weak. Size tells how often a clone was seen (once, few, many) or the class of an expanded clone, and some rows leave it out.

V: TRBV6-6; J: TRBJ2-7; size: -; D: -; DNA: TGTGCCAGCAGTCCACCCACGGGGTTATACGAGCAGTACTTC; CDR3: CASSPPTGLYEQYF
V: TRBV4-2; J: TRBJ1-1; size: many; D: -; DNA: TGTGCCAGCAGCCAACTGACAGAGAACACTGAAGCTTTCTTT; CDR3: CASSQLTENTEAFF
V: TRBV4-3; J: TRBJ1-1; size: few; D: -; DNA: TGCGCCAGCAGCCAAGCTACGGTGGTGAACACTGAAGCTTTCTTT; CDR3: CASSQATVVNTEAFF
V: TRBV20-1; J: TRBJ2-5; size: few; D: TRBD2; DNA: TGCAGTGCTGATGGGGACTTGGCGGGGGGTGGGGAGACCCAGTACTTC; CDR3: CSADGDLAGGGETQYF
V: TRBV20-1; J: TRBJ1-2; size: -; D: -; DNA: TGCAGTGCTAGCTCCGGCAGAGATTATGGCTACACCTTC; CDR3: CSASSGRDYGYTF
V: TRBV12-3/TRBV12-4; J: TRBJ2-7; size: few; D: -; DNA: TGTGCCAGCAGTTTAAAACAGGGCGGGGAGCAGTACTTC; CDR3: CASSLKQGGEQYF
V: TRBV7-3; J: TRBJ2-1; size: many; D: TRBD2; DNA: TGTGCCAGCAGCCGTAGCGGGGGGGCGAGTAATGAGCAGTTCTTC; CDR3: CASSRSGGASNEQFF
V: TRBV5-5; J: TRBJ2-6; size: few; D: TRBD1; DNA: TGTGCCAGCAGCTTGCTCCAGGGGGCTGGGGCCAACGTCCTGACTTTC; CDR3: CASSLLQGAGANVLTF
V: TRBV25-1; J: TRBJ2-1; size: -; D: -; DNA: TGTGCCAGCAAAGCAGGGGTAGGATTCAATGAGCAGTTCTTC; CDR3: CASKAGVGFNEQFF
V: TRBV29-1; J: TRBJ2-7; size: few; D: -; DNA: TGCAGCGTTGAAGACAGCTACTCCTACGAGCAGTACTTC; CDR3: CSVEDSYSYEQYF
V: TRBV2; J: TRBJ1-2; size: -; D: -; DNA: TGTGCCAGCAGTGAACAGGACGGTCGGCTCAACTATGGCTACACCTTC; CDR3: CASSEQDGRLNYGYTF